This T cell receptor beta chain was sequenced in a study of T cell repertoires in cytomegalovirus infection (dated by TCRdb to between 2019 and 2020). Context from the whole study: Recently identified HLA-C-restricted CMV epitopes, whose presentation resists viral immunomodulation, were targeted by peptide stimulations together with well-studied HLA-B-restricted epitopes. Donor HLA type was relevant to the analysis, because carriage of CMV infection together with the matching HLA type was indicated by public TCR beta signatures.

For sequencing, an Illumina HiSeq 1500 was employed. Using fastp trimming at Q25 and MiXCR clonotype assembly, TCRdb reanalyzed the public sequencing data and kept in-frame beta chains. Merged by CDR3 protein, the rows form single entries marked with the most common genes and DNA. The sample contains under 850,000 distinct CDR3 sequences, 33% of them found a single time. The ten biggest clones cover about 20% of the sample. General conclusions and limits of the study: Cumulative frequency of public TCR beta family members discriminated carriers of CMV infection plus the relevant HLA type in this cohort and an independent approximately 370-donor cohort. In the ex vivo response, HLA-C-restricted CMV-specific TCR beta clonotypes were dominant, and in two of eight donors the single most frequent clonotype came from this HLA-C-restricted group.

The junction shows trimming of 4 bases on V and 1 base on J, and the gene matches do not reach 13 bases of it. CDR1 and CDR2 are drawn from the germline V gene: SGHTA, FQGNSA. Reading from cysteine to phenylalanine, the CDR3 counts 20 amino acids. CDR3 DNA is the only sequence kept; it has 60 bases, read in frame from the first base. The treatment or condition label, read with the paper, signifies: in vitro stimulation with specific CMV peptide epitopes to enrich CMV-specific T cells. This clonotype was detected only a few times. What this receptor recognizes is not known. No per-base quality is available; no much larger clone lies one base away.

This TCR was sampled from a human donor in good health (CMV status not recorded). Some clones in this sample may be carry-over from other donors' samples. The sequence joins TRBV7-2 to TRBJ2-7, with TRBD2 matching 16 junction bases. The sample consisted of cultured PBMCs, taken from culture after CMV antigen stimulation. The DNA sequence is TGTGCCAGCAGCTCCAAGGGACTAGCGGGGGGGATAGGTGGTTCCTACGAGCAGTACTTC. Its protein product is CASSSKGLAGGIGGSYEQYF.